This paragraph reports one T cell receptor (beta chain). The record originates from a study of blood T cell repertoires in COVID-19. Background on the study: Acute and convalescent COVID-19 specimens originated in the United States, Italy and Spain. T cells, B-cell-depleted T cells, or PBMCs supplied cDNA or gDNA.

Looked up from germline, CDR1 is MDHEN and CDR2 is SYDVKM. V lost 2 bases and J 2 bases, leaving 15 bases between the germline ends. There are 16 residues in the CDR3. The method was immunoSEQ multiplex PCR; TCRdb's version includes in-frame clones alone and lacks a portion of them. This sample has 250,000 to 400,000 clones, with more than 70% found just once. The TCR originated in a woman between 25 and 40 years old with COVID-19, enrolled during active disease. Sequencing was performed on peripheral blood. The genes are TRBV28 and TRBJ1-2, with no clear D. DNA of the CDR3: TGTGCCAGCAGTTTAACCCTTCCCCAGCGGAACTATGGCTACACCTTC. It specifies CASSLTLPQRNYGYTF.